This T cell receptor (beta chain) was recorded in a study of spatial heterogeneity in lung cancer. Study summary: Combinations of a unique TCR and a UMI were tallied in raw reads, and on average each appeared more than ten times. Study-level points and caveats: Tumor TCRs that were ubiquitous and expanded showed up in blood more at resection than follow-up.

Carried by each TCR cDNA molecule was a unique molecular identifier. MiXCR, run by TCRdb on the 5' RACE reads, gives a single entry per CDR3 protein. The sample contains more than 9,500 distinct CDR3 sequences, approximately 15% of which appear only once. This clonotype was found many times. Its target is unknown. Time point specified: sample taken at primary tumor resection. Unsorted whole RNA samples from tumor, nontumor lung or frozen PBMC were sequenced. CDR3 length equals 20 residues. Germline loops: CDR1 SGDLS, CDR2 YYNGEE. Between the trimmed V and J ends, which lost 3 bases and 3 bases, there was a span of 29 bases.

The rearrangement uses TRBV9 and TRBJ2-3; D is perhaps TRBD2 (7 bases). Source: PBMCs, taken at surgery. The TCR originated in a male donor with early-stage non-small cell lung cancer. Here the CDR3 DNA reads TGTGCCAGCAGCGCCCCCCGGACGGGGGCCCGACTAGCCGTAACAGATACGCAGTATTTT. It encodes CASSAPRTGARLAVTDTQYF.